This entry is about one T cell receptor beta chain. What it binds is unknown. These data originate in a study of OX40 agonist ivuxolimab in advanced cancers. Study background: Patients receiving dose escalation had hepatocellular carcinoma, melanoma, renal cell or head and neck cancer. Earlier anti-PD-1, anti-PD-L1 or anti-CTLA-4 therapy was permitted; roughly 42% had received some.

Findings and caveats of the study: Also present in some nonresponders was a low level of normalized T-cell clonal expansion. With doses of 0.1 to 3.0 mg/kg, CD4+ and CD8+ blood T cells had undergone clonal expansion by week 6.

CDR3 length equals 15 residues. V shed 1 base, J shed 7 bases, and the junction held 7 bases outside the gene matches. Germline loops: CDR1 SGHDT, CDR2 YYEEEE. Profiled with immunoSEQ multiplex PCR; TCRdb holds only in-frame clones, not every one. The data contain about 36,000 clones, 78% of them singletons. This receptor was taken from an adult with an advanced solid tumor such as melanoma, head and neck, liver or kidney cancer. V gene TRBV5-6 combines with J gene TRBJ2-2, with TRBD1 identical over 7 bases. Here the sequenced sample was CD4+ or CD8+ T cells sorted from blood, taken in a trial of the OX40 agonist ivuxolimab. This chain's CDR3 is CASSLRGGLGGELFF. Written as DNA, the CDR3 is TGTGCCAGCAGCTTGAGAGGGGGCCTGGGCGGGGAGCTGTTTTTT.